The following is a TCR beta chain sequence with its context. Its antigen is currently unknown. This entry belongs to a study of T cell responses to AZD1222 COVID-19 vaccine. At the level of the study: The study pooled second doses at about 4 or about 12 weeks. General study points: A mostly white British donor set with more females was recruited, and clonal diversity was possibly underestimated. Recipients of two AZD1222 doses showed rising Spike-specific TCR breadth and depth. Baseline serostatus was positive in only six or seven AZD1222 recipients.

Clones were sequenced by immunoSEQ multiplex PCR, and TCRdb holds only the in-frame ones, with some missing. The table has nearly 90,000 clones, 88% seen once; the top ten hold around 5.5%. Trimming took 4 bases from V and 4 from J; bases not matched to a gene: 8. Germline CDR1 and CDR2: SGHDT and YYEEEE. The CDR3 is 16 amino acids. The TCR originated in an adult in good health. The gene calls are TRBV5-6 and TRBJ2-5, with 12 bases fitting TRBD2. Sample: peripheral blood, taken on day 0 of AZD1222 vaccination. CDR3 sequence reads: CASSGRASGRAETQYF. The CDR3 DNA reads as TGTGCCAGCAGCGGGCGTGCTAGCGGGAGGGCAGAGACCCAGTACTTC.